The subject of this entry is one TCR beta chain. Method: immunoSEQ multiplex PCR; TCRdb's copy keeps in-frame clones and lacks some. This table holds roughly 340,000 clones, roughly nine tenths found once. The ends were cut back, 2 bases at V and 5 bases at J, with 10 bases in the middle. Per germline, CDR1 GTSNPN and CDR2 SVGIG (reference sequence). The CDR3 sequence is 12 residues long. Everyone who took part was 18 to 89 years old, and they came from 24 US areas. Cohort 3 recovered donors had two negative PCRs, clearance, or symptom resolution. The data belong to a study of blood T cell repertoires in COVID-19. Turning to the study itself: Samples came from the United States, Italy and Spain, spanning acute and convalescent COVID-19. In each case, the material was cDNA or gDNA derived from T cells, B-cell-depleted T cells, or PBMCs.

This clonotype was obtained from a young man who had recovered from COVID-19. This chain uses TRBV30 with TRBJ2-7, with D perhaps matching TRBD2 (5 bases). The sample consisted of PBMCs or T cells enriched from blood (not recorded which). Here the CDR3 reads CAWSRGNHEQYF. CDR3 nucleotide sequence: TGTGCCTGGAGTCGAGGGAACCACGAGCAGTACTTC.